This T cell receptor beta chain was profiled in a study of radiation and T cells in renal cell carcinoma. Overall study context: Nephrectomy followed 15 Gy stereotactic body radiation by 4 weeks.

Assay used: immunoSEQ multiplex PCR; TCRdb lists only in-frame clones, some missing. Among 120,000 or so clones listed, roughly four fifths were seen once. In the case of this clone: No antigen is known for it. This CDR3 is also generated by other DNA sequences in the sample.

Specified time point: blood 2 weeks post-SBRT. Treatment of the sample: 15 Gy SBRT to primary tumor, nephrectomy 4 weeks later. The patient's renal cell carcinoma had clear cell pathology. Study outcomes and limitations: Baseline intratumoral clonotype presence is unknown without pretreatment biopsies. In blood, top tumor clones expanded by 2 weeks, shrinking by 4.

With 3 bases removed from V and 7 bases from J, the gap between germline ends came to 6 bases. This CDR3 is 11 amino acids long. Germline CDR1 is GTSNPN and CDR2 is SVGIG (reference sequence). The starting material was blood, obtained from a patient whose treatment included radiotherapy and nephrectomy. The chain carries TRBV30 and TRBJ1-4; D uncertain. This sequence was found in a man between 45 and 60 years old with renal cell carcinoma. CDR3 DNA sequence: TGTGCCTGGAGCCTCGGTGAAAAACTGTTTTTT. It specifies CAWSLGEKLFF. The variable domain in full, with the rest retrieved from reference TRBV30 and TRBJ1-4, is SQTIHQWPATLVQPVGSPLSLECTVEGTSNPNLYWYRQAAGRGLQLLFYSVGIGQISSEVPQNLSASRPQDRQFILSSKKLLLSDSGFYLCAWSLGEKLFFGSGTQLSVL.